A few counts support the clone carrying this T cell receptor (beta chain). As yet, its antigen is unknown. This sample is part of a study of vaccination and CD4 T cells after COVID-19. An Oncomine TCR Beta short-read assay was used to sequence the DNA from cultured CD4+ T cells. TCRdb ran MiXCR on the PCR reads and lists one entry per CDR3 protein. The repertoire holds about 5,600 distinct CDR3 sequences, 48% seen once, with 25% to 40% in the top ten. Treatment: roughly nine-day PBMC culture with coronavirus spike peptide pools or control peptides (ViraFEST assay). PBMC cultures, at approximately 2 million cells per well, received around 10 IU/ml IL-2 and about 10 ug/ml peptide pools. Sample: CD4+ T cells from blood, cultured in vitro. The TCR sequence derives from a human donor who had recovered from COVID-19.

The CDR3: CASSLLTEPTGELFF. In DNA, the CDR3 is TGTGCCAGCAGCTTATTGACAGAGCCCACCGGGGAGCTGTTTTTT. This rearrangement joins TRBV7-3 to TRBJ2-2; perhaps TRBD1 as D (5 bases). V dropped 2 bases and J dropped 4 bases, with 11 bases sitting between them. The CDR3 contains 15 residues. Germline-derived CDR1 and CDR2 are SGHTA and FQGTGA.